The 18 T cell receptor beta chains presented below share a single source sample, sequenced in a study of blood T cell repertoires in COVID-19. Clones were sequenced by immunoSEQ multiplex PCR, and TCRdb holds only the in-frame ones, with some missing. The sample lists roughly 250,000 clones; 70% to 90% were seen once. Specimen: peripheral blood. These receptors all stem from a human donor with COVID-19, enrolled during active disease. The donor label of this sample is uncertain.

The rearrangement links TRBV12-3 or TRBV12-4 to TRBJ1-2; TRBD1 might be the D (5 bases). CDR3 length equals 11 residues. V lost 7 bases, J lost 7 bases, and 10 bases lay in between. CDR3 protein: CASTGGGGYTF. CDR3 nucleotides: TGTGCCAGCACCGGCGGGGGTGGCTACACCTTC.

The chain uses TRBV4-2 and TRBJ2-6; maybe TRBD2 (6 bases). Trimming shortened V by 1 base and J by 2 bases, and 12 bases separated the two germline ends. In germline, CDR1 is LGHNA, CDR2 YNFKEQ. The CDR3 loop spans 17 amino acids. The CDR3 region is CASSQGPRGAGANVLTF. For the CDR3, the DNA is TGTGCCAGCAGCCAAGGCCCGCGGGGTGCTGGGGCCAACGTCCTGACTTTC.

This clone was seen more than once but under ten times. V gene TRBV11-2 combines with J gene TRBJ2-7; TRBD1 is a possible D gene (6 bases). Trimming took off 3 bases at V and 0 bases at J, with 12 bases between the two ends. CDR1 is SGHAT and CDR2 is FQNNGV in the germline V gene. There are 15 residues in the CDR3. CDR3 region: CASSFAYRASYEQYF. CDR3 bases: TGTGCCAGCAGCTTTGCGTACAGGGCCTCCTACGAGCAGTACTTC.

Concerning this clone itself: Within the sample, other DNA sequences also encode this same CDR3. The CDR3 sequence: CASSIDREGNYGYTF. The CDR3 DNA sequence: TGTGCCAGTAGTATAGACAGGGAAGGAAACTATGGCTACACCTTC. The V call is TRBV19, the J call TRBJ1-2; D might be TRBD1 (5 bases). Germline V gene sequence: CDR1 LNHDA, CDR2 SQIVND (reference sequence). The CDR3 has 15 residues. Trimming shortened V by 0 bases and J by 2 bases, and 10 bases separated the two germline ends.

In DNA, the CDR3 is TGTGCCAGCAGCTTGCAGGTAGTAGCGGGGACCACAGATACGCAGTATTTT. Amino acid sequence: CASSLQVVAGTTDTQYF. The chain combines TRBV5-6 with TRBJ2-3; TRBD2 agrees at 8 bases. Germline V lookup: CDR1 SGHDT, CDR2 YYEEEE. This CDR3 contains 17 residues. V shed 1 base, J shed 2 bases, and the junction held 9 bases outside the gene matches.

The chain combines TRBV28 with TRBJ2-7; the D is unclear. Trimming removed 5 bases at V and 2 bases at J, with 13 bases between. The CDR3 is 14 residues long. Germline CDR1 MDHEN, CDR2 SYDVKM. The CDR3 here is CASSGFAATYEQYF. As DNA, the CDR3 is TGTGCCAGCAGTGGGTTCGCGGCCACCTACGAGCAGTACTTC. The full variable domain, with the rest looked up from reference TRBV28 and TRBJ2-7, is DVKVTQSSRYLVKRTGEKVFLECVQDMDHENMFWYRQDPGLGLRLIYFSYDVKMKEKGDIPEGYSVSREKKERFSLILESASTNQTSMYLCASSGFAATYEQYFGPGTRLTVT.

This chain connects TRBV9 to TRBJ1-1, with 10 nucleotides matching TRBD1. Germline V gene data show CDR1 as SGDLS and CDR2 as YYNGEE. The CDR3 has 16 amino acids. V trimming: 3 bases; J trimming: 2 bases; junction bases outside the gene matches: 7. Written as DNA, the CDR3 is TGTGCCAGCAGCGCGCTCGGGACAGGGGTCAACACTGAAGCTTTCTTT. This sequence encodes CASSALGTGVNTEAFF. The full variable domain, rest sourced from reference TRBV9 and TRBJ1-1, is DSGVTQTPKHLITATGQRVTLRCSPRSGDLSVYWYQQSLDQGLQFLIQYYNGEERAKGNILERFSAQQFPDLHSELNLSSLELGDSALYFCASSALGTGVNTEAFFGQGTRLTVV.

The chain links TRBV19 to TRBJ2-1; 9 bases agree with TRBD2. Germline values: CDR1 LNHDA, CDR2 SQIVND (reference sequence). After removal of 2 bases from V and 10 bases from J, the junction contained 12 bases not matched to a gene. This CDR3 comprises 16 residues. Here the CDR3 reads CASSIWGASGTREQFF. The CDR3 nucleotides read TGTGCCAGTAGTATATGGGGGGCTAGCGGGACAAGGGAGCAGTTCTTC.

The chain employs TRBV9 and TRBJ1-6, with D unclear. The CDR3 length is 12 residues. The V end was cut by 4 bases, the J end by 13 bases, with 12 bases between. Looked up from germline, CDR1 is SGDLS and CDR2 is YYNGEE. The CDR3 protein is CASSQLRAPLHF. The DNA of the CDR3 is TGTGCCAGCAGCCAGCTGCGGGCGCCCCTCCACTTT.

DNA for the CDR3: TGTGCCTGGAGTCCTGGGCAGCTCCGAAAACGCGCTTTCTTT. Amino acid sequence: CAWSPGQLRKRAFF. The chain combines TRBV30 with TRBJ1-1; no definite D call. The V gene lost 2 bases and the J gene lost 11 bases, with 21 bases spanning the gap. Germline assignment: CDR1 GTSNPN and CDR2 SVGIG (reference sequence). The CDR3 is made up of 14 amino acids.

V usage is TRBV27 and J usage is TRBJ1-1, with 7 bases identical to TRBD1. Trimming took 6 bases from V and 4 from J; bases not matched to a gene: 8. This CDR3 has 14 residues. Germline-derived CDR1 and CDR2 are MNHEY and SMNVEV (reference sequence). DNA for the CDR3: TGTGCCAGCAGGATGGACAGGAGTCGCACTGAAGCTTTCTTT. It yields the protein CASRMDRSRTEAFF.

The genes are TRBV24-1 and TRBJ2-3, with D perhaps matching TRBD1 (6 bases). This CDR3 comprises 15 residues. Germline values: CDR1 KGHDR, CDR2 SFDVKD. Trimming left V 3 bases short and J 3 bases short, with 12 bases between. The CDR3 sequence is CATSDRAGVTDTQYF. The CDR3 nucleotides read TGTGCCACCAGTGATAGGGCAGGGGTGACAGATACGCAGTATTTT.

This sequence joins TRBV7-9 and TRBJ2-7; 9 bases are shared with TRBD1. The germline CDR1 and CDR2 sequences are SEHNR and FQNEAQ (reference sequence). CDR3 length: 14 amino acids. Trimming removed 5 bases from V and 5 bases from J; junction bases left unmatched: 7. CDR3 residues: CASSVRDRANEQYF. The CDR3 coding sequence is TGTGCCAGCAGCGTCCGGGACAGGGCAAACGAGCAGTACTTC.

The chain combines TRBV7-9 with TRBJ1-2; TRBD1 aligns across 7 bases. The germline gives CDR1 SEHNR, CDR2 FQNEAQ (reference sequence). CDR3 length equals 17 residues. The V and J ends lost 6 bases and 4 bases, in that order; junction bases with no gene match: 17. CDR3 nucleotides: TGTGCCAGCAGGGTCATTCGTTCGGGACAGCTTACCTATGGCTACACCTTC. Translated, it gives CASRVIRSGQLTYGYTF.

This chain uses TRBV5-1 with TRBJ2-7; D call uncertain. V was clipped by 1 base and J by 0 bases, with 11 bases between them. Germline values: CDR1 SGHRS, CDR2 YFSETQ. The CDR3 totals 15 residues. CDR3 region: CASSLRQEGSYEQYF. CDR3 DNA sequence: TGCGCCAGCAGCTTGAGACAAGAAGGCTCCTACGAGCAGTACTTC.

In DNA, the CDR3 is TGTGCCAGCAGTTACGGGGCAGGTGGGGAGCAGTACTTC. This codes for CASSYGAGGEQYF. The V gene is TRBV6-6, the J gene TRBJ2-7, with a weak D call TRBD1 (5 bases). The CDR3 consists of 13 residues. V was trimmed by 2 bases and J by 7 bases, leaving 12 bases between them. CDR1 is MNHNY and CDR2 is SVGAGI in the germline V gene (reference sequence).

V usage is TRBV15 and J usage is TRBJ2-7; D uncertain. Germline CDR1 LNHNV, CDR2 YYDKDF (reference sequence). Trimming removed 0 bases at V and 2 bases at J, with 11 bases between. CDR3 length: 15 amino acids. The CDR3 region is CATSRDGSGPYEQYF. Here the CDR3 DNA reads TGTGCCACCAGCAGAGACGGTTCCGGTCCCTACGAGCAGTACTTC.

V usage is TRBV4-1 and J usage is TRBJ2-2, with D tentatively TRBD2 (6 bases). CDR3 length: 19 residues. Germline lookup yields CDR1 MGHRA and CDR2 YSYEKL. Trimming stripped 4 bases from V and 2 bases from J, with 23 bases between. The CDR3 nucleotides read TGCGCCAGCAGCCGGGGGGTTTTTCGGCGGGTTGCAAACACCGGGGAGCTGTTTTTT. As protein: CASSRGVFRRVANTGELFF.